These T cell receptor beta chains were read from a single sample in a study of T cells in Graves' hyperthyroidism and ophthalmopathy. TCRdb re-analysed the multiplex PCR reads in MiXCR, keeping a single row per CDR3 protein. The data hold over 350,000 distinct CDR3 sequences, with more than 12% observed a single time. Specimen: blood. These receptors all come from a man aged 45-65 years with Graves' ophthalmopathy. Both conserved end residues are part of each CDR3.

v_call cdr3_aa
TRBV3-1 CASSEDRGRYTF
TRBV7-9 CASSLGDPDYNEQFF
TRBV19 CASRAKNTEAFF
TRBV20-1 CSALPPGRAPDTQYF
TRBV7-8 CASSSRVSKNIQYF
TRBV28 CATQGKRNEQFF
TRBV12-3/TRBV12-4 CASSFRGSNEQFF
TRBV20-1 CSASLGLSNQPQHF
TRBV20-1 CSASPPSGSHEQYF
TRBV4-2 CASSQEGLAGVPDTQYF
TRBV5-4 CASSFEAGGVTDTQYF
TRBV7-9 CASSNPGLATQNTGELFF